This is a list of T cell receptor beta chains from one sample in a study of T cell repertoires in cytomegalovirus infection. These receptors lack a known antigen. TCRdb re-called the reads with MiXCR, one entry per CDR3 protein. The sample has about 500,000 distinct CDR3 sequences; roughly a third are singletons. The sample here was cultured PBMCs, taken from culture after CMV antigen stimulation. The receptors were gathered from a human donor in good health (CMV status not recorded). Some clones in this sample may be carry-over from other donors' samples. CDR3s include the opening cysteine and the closing phenylalanine or tryptophan. D genes are given only for firm matches. Clone sizes are given selectively: once, few, many, or a class where the clone is expanded.

cdr3_nt,cdr3_aa,j_call,clone_size,d_call,v_call
TGTGCCAGCAGCTCCCCGGGACTAATGGGAGAGACCCAGTACTTC,CASSSPGLMGETQYF,TRBJ2-5,.,TRBD2,TRBV5-4
TGTGCCACCAGTGACCCGAATCAAGAGACCCAGTACTTC,CATSDPNQETQYF,TRBJ2-5,.,.,TRBV24-1
TGTGCCAGCAGCTTTCTACAGGCCAATTCACCCCTCCACTTT,CASSFLQANSPLHF,TRBJ1-6,.,.,TRBV5-6
TGTGCCAGTATCCGAGCCTCTGGGGCCAACGTCCTGACTTTC,CASIRASGANVLTF,TRBJ2-6,.,.,TRBV12-3/TRBV12-4
TGCAGTGCTAGGAGGGACTACGAGCAGTACTTC,CSARRDYEQYF,TRBJ2-7,few,.,TRBV20-1
TGCGCCAGCAGCCCCTCTGGTCTAGTCTTAAACATTCAGTACTTC,CASSPSGLVLNIQYF,TRBJ2-4,.,.,TRBV4-1
TGCAGTGCTAGAATCGACAGCGCGAACACTGAAGCTTTCTTT,CSARIDSANTEAFF,TRBJ1-1,few,.,TRBV20-1
TGTGCCAGCAGCTTAGAGACAGGGGAAAGTGGAAACACCATATATTTT,CASSLETGESGNTIYF,TRBJ1-3,few,TRBD1,TRBV7-6
TGTGCCAGCAGTTTAGGGGACAGGGTTGACGAGCAGTACTTC,CASSLGDRVDEQYF,TRBJ2-7,.,TRBD1,TRBV28
TGTGCCAGCAGCCAAGAGGGAGGTCGGGGACTAGTGTTTGGGGCCAACGTCCTGACTTTC,CASSQEGGRGLVFGANVLTF,TRBJ2-6,.,TRBD2,TRBV3-1
TGCGCCAGCAGCCAAGATGCCGGGACGGACATGGGAGAGCAGTACTTC,CASSQDAGTDMGEQYF,TRBJ2-7,.,.,TRBV4-1
TGTGCCAGCAGTCCGGGTCACAGGCTGGGCACAGATACGCAGTATTTT,CASSPGHRLGTDTQYF,TRBJ2-3,.,.,TRBV28
TGCAGTGCTAGAGACCCGGGACTAGCGGGAGGGCCCTCTTGGACAGATACGCAGTATTTT,CSARDPGLAGGPSWTDTQYF,TRBJ2-3,few,TRBD2,TRBV20-1
TGTGCCAGCTCATCGTACCGGGAATTCACTGAAGCTTTCTTT,CASSSYREFTEAFF,TRBJ1-1,.,.,TRBV18
TGCGCCAGCAGCCCGGGACTAGCGGAGACCTACGAGCAGTACTTC,CASSPGLAETYEQYF,TRBJ2-7,many,TRBD2,TRBV4-1
TGCAGTGCTAGAGATCGGAGCGGATACTACGAGCAGTACTTC,CSARDRSGYYEQYF,TRBJ2-7,few,.,TRBV20-1